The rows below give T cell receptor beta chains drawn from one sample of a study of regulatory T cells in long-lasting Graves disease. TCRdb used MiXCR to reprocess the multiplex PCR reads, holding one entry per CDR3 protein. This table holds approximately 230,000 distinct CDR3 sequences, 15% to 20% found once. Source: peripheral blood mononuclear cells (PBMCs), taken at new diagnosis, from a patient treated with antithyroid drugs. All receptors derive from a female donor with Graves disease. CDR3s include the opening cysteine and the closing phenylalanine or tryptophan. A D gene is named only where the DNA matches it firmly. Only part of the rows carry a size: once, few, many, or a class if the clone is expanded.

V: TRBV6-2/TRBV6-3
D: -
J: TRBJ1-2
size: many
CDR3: CASSSGSPQYDYTF
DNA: TGTGCCAGCAGTTCGGGCAGTCCTCAGTATGACTACACCTTC

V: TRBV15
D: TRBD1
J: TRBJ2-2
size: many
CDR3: CATSTRQGQTGELFF
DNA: TGTGCCACCAGCACTAGACAGGGACAAACCGGGGAGCTGTTTTTT

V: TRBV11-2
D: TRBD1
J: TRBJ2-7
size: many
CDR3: CASSPGTDLRYEQYF
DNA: TGTGCCAGCAGCCCAGGGACAGATTTGAGGTACGAGCAGTACTTC

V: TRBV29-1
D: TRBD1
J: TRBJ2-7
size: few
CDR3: CSTQGADGEQYF
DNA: TGCAGCACACAGGGGGCTGACGGCGAGCAGTACTTC

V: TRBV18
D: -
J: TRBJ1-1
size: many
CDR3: CASSLFNGNTEAFF
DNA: TGTGCCAGCTCACTTTTTAATGGGAACACTGAAGCTTTCTTT

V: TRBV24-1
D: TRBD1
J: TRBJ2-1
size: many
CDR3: CATSDLSAGTENEQFF
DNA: TGTGCCACCAGTGATTTGAGCGCCGGGACAGAGAATGAGCAGTTCTTC

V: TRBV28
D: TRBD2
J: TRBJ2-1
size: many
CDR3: CASSSPVAGGPHNEQFF
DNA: TGTGCCAGCAGTTCCCCGGTAGCGGGAGGGCCCCACAATGAGCAGTTCTTC

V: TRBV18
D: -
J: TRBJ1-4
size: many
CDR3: CASSPTAGSGEKLFF
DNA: TGTGCCAGCTCACCAACGGCGGGGTCTGGTGAAAAACTGTTTTTT

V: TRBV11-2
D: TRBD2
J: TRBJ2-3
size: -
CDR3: CASSLELAGVGNTQYF
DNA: TGTGCCAGCAGCTTAGAGCTAGCGGGAGTGGGGAATACGCAGTATTTT

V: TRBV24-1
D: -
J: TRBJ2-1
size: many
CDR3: CATRGAYNEQFF
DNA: TGTGCCACCAGGGGGGCTTACAATGAGCAGTTCTTC

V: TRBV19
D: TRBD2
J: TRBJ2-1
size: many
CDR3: CATTRHEGRGEQFF
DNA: TGTGCCACCACTCGACATGAAGGGAGGGGTGAGCAGTTCTTC

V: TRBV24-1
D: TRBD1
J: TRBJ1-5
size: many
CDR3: CATQSGQGGHQPQHF
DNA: TGTGCCACCCAATCGGGACAGGGGGGTCATCAGCCCCAGCATTTT

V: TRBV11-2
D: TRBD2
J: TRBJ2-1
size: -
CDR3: CASSWTSGSPNEQFF
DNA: TGTGCCAGCAGCTGGACTAGCGGGAGTCCCAATGAGCAGTTCTTC

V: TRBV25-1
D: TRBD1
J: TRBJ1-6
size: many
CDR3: CATSPGTDNSPLHF
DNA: TGTGCCACTAGTCCCGGGACAGATAATTCACCCCTCCACTTT

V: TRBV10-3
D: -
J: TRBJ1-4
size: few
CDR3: CATRRGEKLFF
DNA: TGTGCCACCCGGCGAGGGGAAAAACTGTTTTTT

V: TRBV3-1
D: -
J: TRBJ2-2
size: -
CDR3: CASSPPFVGGLELFF
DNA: TGTGCCAGCAGCCCGCCCTTCGTTGGGGGGCTGGAGCTGTTTTTT

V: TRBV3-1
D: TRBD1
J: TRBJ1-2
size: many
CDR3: CASSQVEGAGYTF
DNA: TGTGCCAGCAGCCAAGTGGAGGGGGCTGGCTACACCTTC

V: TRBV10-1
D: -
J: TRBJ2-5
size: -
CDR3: CASKRDNQETQYF
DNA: TGCGCCAGCAAGCGGGACAACCAAGAGACCCAGTACTTC

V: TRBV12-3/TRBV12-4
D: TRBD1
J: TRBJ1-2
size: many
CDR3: CASSLSPIFLRTGASNYGYTF
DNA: TGTGCCAGCAGTTTATCCCCGATATTCCTCCGGACAGGGGCTTCTAACTATGGCTACACCTTC

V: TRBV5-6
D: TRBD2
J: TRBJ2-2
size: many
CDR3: CASSPVGLANTGELFF
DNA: TGTGCCAGCAGCCCAGTCGGACTAGCGAACACCGGGGAGCTGTTTTTT

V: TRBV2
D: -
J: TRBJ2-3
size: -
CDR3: CASSEVGTITDTQYF
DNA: TGTGCCAGCAGTGAAGTCGGGACAATAACAGATACGCAGTATTTT

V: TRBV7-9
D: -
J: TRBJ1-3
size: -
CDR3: CASSLSLGNTIYF
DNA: TGTGCCAGCAGCTTAAGTTTAGGAAACACCATATATTTT

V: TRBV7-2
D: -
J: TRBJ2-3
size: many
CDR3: CASSLGTAADTQYF
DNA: TGTGCCAGCAGCTTAGGCACAGCAGCAGATACGCAGTATTTT

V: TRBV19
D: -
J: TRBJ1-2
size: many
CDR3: CASTTGSHNYGYTF
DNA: TGTGCCAGTACTACGGGCAGTCATAACTATGGCTACACCTTC

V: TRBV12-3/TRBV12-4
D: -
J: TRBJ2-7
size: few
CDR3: CASSLDLFSEQYF
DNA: TGTGCCAGCAGTTTAGACCTATTCTCCGAGCAGTACTTC

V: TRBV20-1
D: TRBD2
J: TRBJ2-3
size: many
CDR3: CSASPSLAGGRDTQYF
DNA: TGCAGTGCTAGCCCCAGCCTAGCGGGAGGGCGAGATACGCAGTATTTT

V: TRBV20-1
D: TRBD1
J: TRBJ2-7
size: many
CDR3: CSARPGRQGQYEQYF
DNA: TGCAGTGCTAGACCTGGGAGACAGGGGCAATACGAGCAGTACTTC

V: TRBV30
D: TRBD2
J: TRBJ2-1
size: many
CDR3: CAWSVKIVLAGSSYNEQFF
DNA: TGTGCCTGGAGTGTAAAAATAGTACTAGCGGGGTCCTCCTACAATGAGCAGTTCTTC

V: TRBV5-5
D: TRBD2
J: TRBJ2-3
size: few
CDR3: CASTPWGLGTTDTQYF
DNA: TGTGCCAGCACCCCTTGGGGACTAGGGACCACAGATACGCAGTATTTT

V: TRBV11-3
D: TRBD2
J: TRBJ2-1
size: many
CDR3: CASSQAGAIGEQFF
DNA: TGTGCCAGCAGTCAAGCGGGAGCAATAGGTGAGCAGTTCTTC

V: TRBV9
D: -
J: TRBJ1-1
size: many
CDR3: CASSVLGKGTEAFF
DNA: TGTGCCAGCAGCGTATTAGGGAAGGGCACTGAAGCTTTCTTT

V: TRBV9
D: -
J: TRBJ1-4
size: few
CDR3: CASSAGAVAANEKLFF
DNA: TGTGCCAGCAGCGCCGGGGCCGTCGCGGCTAATGAAAAACTGTTTTTT